This entry features one TCR beta chain sequence. Its antigen is currently unknown. Using a J-beta primer mix together with a sample-barcoded 5' primer, a second PCR was run for roughly 7 to 12 cycles. Each CDR3 protein gets one entry after TCRdb re-called the 5' RACE reads with MiXCR. Of about 1.4 million distinct CDR3 sequences detected, approximately 59% appear once; the ten largest clones hold about 6.7%. The CDR3 is 16 residues long. CDR1 MNHEY and CDR2 SVGAGI come from the germline V gene. This sample was included in a study of blood T cells in healthy people across ages. Broader study findings: With naive T cell percentage, TCR beta diversity showed a strong correlation.

Donors gave approximately 9.9 milliliters of peripheral blood apiece. This sequence joins TRBV6-5 and TRBJ2-5; 7 nucleotides line up with TRBD2. The J call may be incorrect, as the DNA end agrees better with TRBJ2-7. This clonotype was sampled from a man between 18 and 35 years old in good health. Sequencing input: blood. CDR3 bases: TGTGCCAGCCTACGGTCTAGCGGTGCCGGGGGTTACGAGCAGTACTTC. Its translation is CASLRSSGAGGYEQYF.